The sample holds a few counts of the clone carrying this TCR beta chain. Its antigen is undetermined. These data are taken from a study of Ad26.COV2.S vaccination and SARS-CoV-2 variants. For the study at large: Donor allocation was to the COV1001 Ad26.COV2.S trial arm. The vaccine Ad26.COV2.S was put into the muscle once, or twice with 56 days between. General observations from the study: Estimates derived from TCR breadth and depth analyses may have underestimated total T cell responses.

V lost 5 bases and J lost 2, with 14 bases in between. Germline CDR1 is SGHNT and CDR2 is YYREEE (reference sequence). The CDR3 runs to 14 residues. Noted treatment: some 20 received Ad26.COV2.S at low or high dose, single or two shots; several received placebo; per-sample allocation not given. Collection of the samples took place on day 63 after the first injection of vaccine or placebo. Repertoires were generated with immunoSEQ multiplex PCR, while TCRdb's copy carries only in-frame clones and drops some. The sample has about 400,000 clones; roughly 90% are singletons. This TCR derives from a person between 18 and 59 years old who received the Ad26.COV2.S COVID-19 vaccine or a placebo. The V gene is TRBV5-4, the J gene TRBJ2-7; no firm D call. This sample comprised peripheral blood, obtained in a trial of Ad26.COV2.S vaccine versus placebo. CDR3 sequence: CASREHTRTYEQYF. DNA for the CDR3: TGTGCCAGCAGGGAACACACACGGACCTACGAGCAGTACTTC.